Below are 26 T cell receptor beta chains sequenced from a single sample in a study of T-cell reconstitution after alpha-beta-depleted transplantation in children. A TCRbeta library incorporating unique molecular identifiers was prepared. TCRdb called the PCR reads again in MiXCR, with one record for every CDR3 protein. The sample has roughly 250,000 distinct CDR3 sequences, roughly 7.7% seen once. The source material was PBMCs, mostly from graft donor cells, sampled 180 days after TCRalphabeta/CD19-depleted stem cell transplant. Receptors were obtained from a male patient aged 10 to 17 who had a stem cell transplant for acute lymphoblastic leukemia, so the T cells may come from the graft donor.

This clonotype was recorded many times. The chain is built from TRBV9 and TRBJ2-7; the match to TRBD2 covers 10 bases. J gave up 6 bases and V 3 bases, and 12 bases lay outside the gene matches. Germline CDR1 SGDLS, CDR2 YYNGEE. This CDR3 comprises 16 residues. Here the CDR3 reads CASSGRGASGSGEQYF. The DNA for the CDR3 is TGTGCCAGCAGCGGGAGAGGGGCTAGCGGGAGTGGCGAGCAGTACTTC.

This clonotype has a count of ten or more. The rearrangement joins TRBV12-3 or TRBV12-4 to TRBJ2-6; 10 nucleotides line up with TRBD1. This CDR3 region has 18 residues. J was trimmed by 4 bases and V by 4 bases; bases with no gene match: 10. CDR3 sequence (DNA): TGTGCCAGCAGTTCCCCCGGGACAGGGGTGAGCGGGGCCAACGTCCTGACTTTC. Its protein product is CASSSPGTGVSGANVLTF.

This clonotype was found many times. The rearrangement uses TRBV5-6 and TRBJ2-1, with TRBD2 matching over 8 bases. Trimming cost V 4 bases and J 7 bases; bases outside gene matches: 7. CDR3 size: 14 residues. Germline CDR1 SGHDT, CDR2 YYEEEE. In DNA form, the CDR3 reads TGTGCCAGCAGCCCGGGGGGGACCAGAAATGAGCAGTTCTTC. As protein: CASSPGGTRNEQFF. Full variable domain (missing parts from reference TRBV5-6 and TRBJ2-1): DAGVTQSPTHLIKTRGQQVTLRCSPKSGHDTVSWYQQALGQGPQFIFQYYEEEERQRGNFPDRFSGHQFPNYSSELNVNALLLGDSALYLCASSPGGTRNEQFFGPGTRLTVL.

This clonotype was counted many times. The gene calls are TRBV27 and TRBJ2-2, with D possibly being TRBD1 (6 bases). The V gene's germline CDR1 is MNHEY and CDR2 SMNVEV (reference sequence). The CDR3 extends over 15 amino acids. V lost 3 bases and J 3 bases, leaving 11 bases between the germline ends. Here the CDR3 reads CASSFWGQDTGELFF. The CDR3 DNA follows: TGTGCCAGCAGTTTTTGGGGGCAGGACACCGGGGAGCTGTTTTTT.

The sample holds many counts of this clonotype. The chain combines TRBV29-1 with TRBJ2-6; possibly TRBD2 for D (5 bases). Trimming pared 1 base from V and 4 bases from J, leaving 8 bases between. Germline V gene sequence: CDR1 SQVTM, CDR2 ANQGSEA. CDR3 length equals 14 residues. CDR3 nucleotides: TGCAGCGTTGAAGGCGGGCCCGGGGCCAACGTCCTGACTTTC. Amino acids: CSVEGGPGANVLTF.

This clonotype was observed many times. The chain employs TRBV5-6 and TRBJ1-2, with D maybe TRBD1 (5 bases). CDR3 length: 13 residues. Trimming left V 6 bases short and J 4 bases short, with 13 bases between. Per germline, CDR1 SGHDT and CDR2 YYEEEE. CDR3 DNA sequence: TGTGCCAGCACCATGGGGACCTCCTATGGCTACACCTTC. Its protein is CASTMGTSYGYTF.

At least ten counts were recorded for this clonotype. The chain couples TRBV7-2 to TRBJ2-5; TRBD1 might be the D (5 bases). Trimming shortened V by 5 bases and J by 0 bases, and 19 bases separated the two germline ends. CDR1 is SGHTA, CDR2 FQGNSA, per germline. The CDR3 runs to 17 residues. The CDR3 loop reads CASSPVGPHRYQETQYF. CDR3 sequence (DNA): TGTGCCAGCAGCCCAGTGGGGCCGCACCGGTACCAAGAGACCCAGTACTTC.

This clonotype occurred many times. The V and J genes are TRBV20-1 and TRBJ2-2; TRBD2 matches 7 bases. V shed 5 bases and J 4 bases; nucleotides not matched to a gene: 10. Germline V lookup: CDR1 DFQATT, CDR2 SNEGSKA (reference sequence). This CDR3 has 15 amino acids. CDR3 region: CSAPGRGSITGELFF. The CDR3 DNA reads TGCAGTGCTCCTGGGAGGGGTTCGATCACCGGGGAGCTGTTTTTT.

This clonotype was found many times. The V gene is TRBV12-3 or TRBV12-4, the J gene TRBJ2-7; no clear D. The germline V and J ends were trimmed by 6 bases and 6 bases, with 12 bases remaining between them. The CDR3 length is 12 residues. The CDR3 DNA reads as TGTGCCAGCAGCAAAACTTACGCCGAGCAGTACTTC. This translates into CASSKTYAEQYF.

This clonotype has a count of ten or more. The chain has TRBV6-5 and TRBJ1-2, with D uncertain. V was shortened by 4 bases and J by 9 bases, with 15 bases between the two germline ends. Looked up from germline, CDR1 is MNHEY and CDR2 is SVGAGI. The CDR3 runs to 13 residues. CDR3 protein: CASSSSPPGRYTF. DNA of the CDR3: TGTGCCAGCAGTTCCTCACCGCCAGGTCGCTACACCTTC.

The rearrangement links TRBV20-1 to TRBJ1-1; 7 nucleotides align to TRBD1. V shed 5 bases, J shed 8 bases, and the junction held 11 bases outside the gene matches. This CDR3 is 13 amino acids long. Germline assignment: CDR1 DFQATT and CDR2 SNEGSKA (reference sequence). CDR3 protein: CSAPIARGDEAFF. The CDR3, as DNA: TGCAGTGCTCCCATTGCCAGGGGGGACGAAGCTTTCTTT.

In this sample, this clonotype turned up a few times. The genes are TRBV12-3 or TRBV12-4 and TRBJ2-7; a possible D gene is TRBD2 (5 bases). V lost 3 bases and J lost 1, with 13 bases in between. The CDR3 runs 15 residues. DNA for the CDR3: TGTGCCAGCAGTTTCGGTGGACTCGCGTCCTACGAGCAGTACTTC. Translating gives CASSFGGLASYEQYF.

This clonotype was recorded at least ten times. The chain uses TRBV7-9 and TRBJ1-1, with a weak D call TRBD1 (5 bases). This CDR3 region has 16 residues. Between the trimmed V and J ends, which lost 1 base and 1 base, there was a span of 13 bases. Germline V lookup: CDR1 SEHNR, CDR2 FQNEAQ (reference sequence). CDR3 in DNA: TGTGCCAGCAGCTTAGGATTCCGGGGCGAGAACACTGAAGCTTTCTTT. Encoded protein: CASSLGFRGENTEAFF.

In its sample, this clonotype was seen many times. The rearrangement links TRBV20-1 to TRBJ2-2, with D perhaps matching TRBD1 or TRBD2 (5 bases each). The ends were cut back, 4 bases at V and 5 bases at J, with 14 bases in the middle. Germline values: CDR1 DFQATT, CDR2 SNEGSKA (reference sequence). The CDR3 has 14 residues. CDR3 region: CSAIRGVGTGELFF. In DNA, the CDR3 is TGCAGTGCTATACGAGGGGTCGGGACCGGGGAGCTGTTTTTT.

This clonotype has at least ten counts. This chain joins TRBV3-1 and TRBJ2-1; 11 positions agree with TRBD2. CDR1 is LGHDT and CDR2 is YNNKEL in the germline V gene (reference sequence). This CDR3 contains 15 residues. V was clipped by 1 base and J by 8 bases; unmatched bases: 4. CDR3 DNA: TGTGCCAGCAGCCAAGTTAGCGGGAGGGCCCATGAGCAGTTCTTC. This codes for CASSQVSGRAHEQFF.

Note on this clonotype: A much larger clonotype is one base distant, so this may be a read error. V gene TRBV7-9 combines with J gene TRBJ1-4, with D possibly matching TRBD1 (6 bases). The CDR3 runs to 13 residues. Germline-derived CDR1 and CDR2 are SEHNR and FQNEAQ (reference sequence). The CDR3 is CASSGTMDENLFF. The CDR3 DNA reads TGTGCCAGCAGTGGGACAATGGATGAAAACCTGTTTTTT.

On this clonotype: Just one base apart from a much larger clone, this may be a read error. This chain links TRBV11-2 with TRBJ2-1, with 9 bases matching TRBD2. The V gene's germline CDR1 is SGHAT and CDR2 FQNNGV. Germline trimming cut 4 bases from V and 6 bases from J; bases unmatched to any gene: 13. The CDR3 consists of 17 residues. This CDR3 is CASSSRTFAGGINEQFF. The CDR3 DNA follows: TGTGCCAGCAGCTCGCGTACTTTCGCGGGAGGGATCAATGAGCAGTTCTTC.

This clonotype was recorded many times. The chain couples TRBV19 to TRBJ2-2; TRBD2 matches 7 bases. The germline gives CDR1 LNHDA, CDR2 SQIVND (reference sequence). The CDR3 loop spans 15 amino acids. Unmatched junction bases numbered 3, after V lost 1 base and J lost 4 bases. CDR3 nucleotide sequence: TGTGCCAGTAGTATAGCGGTAGCGGGCACCGGGGAGCTGTTTTTT. Translating it yields CASSIAVAGTGELFF.

This clonotype showed up many times. The chain has TRBV11-2 and TRBJ2-1; TRBD2 aligns across 9 bases. Germline trimming cut 4 bases from V and 6 bases from J; bases unmatched to any gene: 13. There are 17 residues in the CDR3. From germline, CDR1 is SGHAT and CDR2 FQNNGV. CDR3 in amino acids: CASSSRPFAGGINEQFF. CDR3 in DNA: TGTGCCAGCAGCTCGCGTCCTTTCGCGGGAGGGATCAATGAGCAGTTCTTC.

This clonotype appeared many times. This chain uses TRBV9 with TRBJ1-3; 7 positions agree with TRBD1. Germline V gene data show CDR1 as SGDLS and CDR2 as YYNGEE. The J segment lost 4 bases and the V segment lost 3 bases, leaving 10 bases of the junction unmatched. There are 16 residues in the CDR3. CDR3 in amino acids: CASSASGGNSGNTIYF. CDR3 DNA: TGTGCCAGCAGCGCCTCAGGGGGGAATTCCGGAAACACCATATATTTT.

Many counts were recorded for this clonotype. The chain recombines TRBV5-1 with TRBJ2-4, with D perhaps given as TRBD1 or TRBD2 (5 bases each). V lost 4 bases to trimming and J lost 5 bases, with 16 bases between them. This CDR3 is built from 15 residues. Germline CDR1 reads SGHRS; CDR2 reads YFSETQ. CDR3 residues: CASSNVGRSQNIQYF. In DNA, the CDR3 is TGCGCCAGCAGCAACGTGGGACGGTCTCAAAACATTCAGTACTTC.

The chain joins TRBV6-1 to TRBJ2-3; 9 bases align to TRBD2. The CDR3 runs 14 residues. J lost 3 bases, V lost 6 bases, and 4 bases had no gene match. Per the germline V gene, CDR1 is MNHNS and CDR2 is SASEGT. This chain's CDR3 is CASSRLAATDTQYF. The CDR3 DNA reads TGTGCCAGCAGCCGACTAGCGGCTACAGATACGCAGTATTTT.

This clonotype has ten or more counts. This rearrangement joins TRBV6-5 to TRBJ2-5; D remains ambiguous. V lost 2 bases and J 5 bases, leaving 15 bases between the germline ends. CDR1 MNHEY and CDR2 SVGAGI come from the germline V gene. The CDR3 sequence is 15 residues long. As DNA, the CDR3 is TGTGCCAGCAGTTACCGCCTTACAGAATGGGAGACCCAGTACTTC. This sequence encodes CASSYRLTEWETQYF.

V and J are TRBV11-1 and TRBJ2-5, with TRBD1 matching over 8 bases. From germline, CDR1 is SGHAT and CDR2 FQDESV (reference sequence). J lost 6 bases, V lost 3 bases, and 18 bases had no gene match. The CDR3 covers 18 residues. The DNA for the CDR3 is TGTGCCAGCAGCTTTTGGGTTGTTTGGGACAGGATTGCGAAGACCCAGTACTTC. Residues: CASSFWVVWDRIAKTQYF.

At least ten counts were recorded for this clonotype. The chain recombines TRBV20-1 with TRBJ2-1; no definite D call. The CDR3 contains 15 residues. Germline V gives CDR1 DFQATT, CDR2 SNEGSKA (reference sequence). V was clipped by 0 bases and J by 0 bases, with 9 bases between them. CDR3 sequence: CSARDLRSSYNEQFF. CDR3 coding DNA: TGCAGTGCTAGAGATCTAAGGAGCTCCTACAATGAGCAGTTCTTC.

This clonotype came up many times. The chain carries TRBV5-5 and TRBJ1-4; maybe TRBD1 (5 bases). Germline CDR1 is SGHKS and CDR2 is YYEKEE (reference sequence). Trimming left V 6 bases short and J 8 bases short, with 14 bases between. This CDR3 is built from 13 residues. CDR3 DNA sequence: TGTGCCAGCACCCTACCTCGGGGGGAAAAACTGTTTTTT. Amino acids: CASTLPRGEKLFF.